The present T cell receptor (beta chain) was sequenced within a study of CD8 T cells in Susac syndrome (dated by TCRdb to about 2019). A note on the overall study: Among the sequenced Susac syndrome patients, five or six had clinically active disease and roughly 8 were in clinical remission. Repertoire sequencing was used to test whether CD8+ T cell activation and differentiation in Susac syndrome was antigen driven. Clonality of the CD8+ T cell repertoire was compared between roughly eleven healthy donors, around 14 Susac syndrome patients and some 15 multiple sclerosis patients. At blood withdrawal, Susac syndrome patients were either therapy-naive, taking corticosteroids (in some cases with IVIg as well), or taking IVIg alone.

Peripheral blood CD8+ and CD4+ T cells from healthy donors, Susac syndrome patients and multiple sclerosis patients were profiled using high-throughput TCR beta sequencing. Recently defined diagnostic criteria for definite or probable disease were met by the Susac syndrome patients. CD8+ TEMRA cells were enriched by FACS, while bulk CD8+ and CD4+ T cells were purified by magnetic negative isolation. Blood was collected in EDTA tubes and processed within 24 hours, with PBMCs isolated through density gradient centrifugation. PBMCs intended for TCR sequencing were cryopreserved in liquid nitrogen and were subsequently thawed in a 37 degrees C water bath. A purity of at least 90% was achieved for sorted or isolated CD4+, CD8+ and CD8+ TEMRA cells. Broad study findings and their caveats: CD8+ repertoires in Susac syndrome showed clonal expansion, which was highest in CD8+ TEMRA cells and was greater in clinically active patients than in remitting patients. Approximately 15 Susac-specific public clones were identified in the total CD8+ repertoire, and four or five Susac-specific public clones were identified in the CD8+ TEMRA repertoire. The study acknowledged that relatively few individuals were included in the TCR sequencing and HLA analysis.

RNA was extracted using the RNeasy kit, and roughly 0.45 to 1 microgram was reverse transcribed with random hexamers. The immunoSEQ multiplex PCR assay, covering 54 Vbeta and 13 Jbeta segments, was used to amplify TCR beta CDR3 regions. PCR amplification bias was corrected by using a synthetic template baseline for primer optimization and computational correction. The study's processing was this. Reads were annotated to V, D and J genes per IMGT and analyzed with immunoSEQ Analyzer, keeping only productive sequences. To calculate clonality, Shannon entropy was normalized by log2 of the number of productive unique sequences and then subtracted from one. For each patient and control, public and private clones were evaluated within the 100 most prevalent clones. Clones were defined as Susac-specific if absent from the healthy and MS cohorts, from 1052 published viral clones and from other ImmuneACCESS disease sequences. The public reads were reprocessed in TCRdb via fastp at Q25 and MiXCR, keeping in-frame beta chains. CDR3 protein sequences are deduplicated, and each keeps its most common genes and DNA. These V and J calls are TCRdb output, not the study's own analysis. For this sample there are roughly 100,000 distinct CDR3 sequences; less than 95% appear just once. The ten largest clones add up to around 0.38% of the sample.

CDR1 is given as SGHVS and CDR2 as FNYEAQ, both from the germline V gene. The V end loses 5 bases and the J end loses 7 bases, and a stretch of 11 bases separates them. CDR3 length: 12 amino acids, cysteine to phenylalanine. The retained sequence is limited to the CDR3, 36 bases, with the frame set at the first base. Worth noting for this clonotype: The antigen it binds to is not known. Per-base quality was not reported, and no clone a single base away is much larger than it.

This TCR came from a human donor with Susac syndrome. The rearrangement combines TRBV7-6 with TRBJ1-1, with the D gene not confidently named. Sample: CD8+ T cells from PBMCs. The sequence in DNA is TGTGCCAGCAGCCACCCGGCGGGTGAAGCTTTCTTT. This translates into CASSHPAGEAFF.